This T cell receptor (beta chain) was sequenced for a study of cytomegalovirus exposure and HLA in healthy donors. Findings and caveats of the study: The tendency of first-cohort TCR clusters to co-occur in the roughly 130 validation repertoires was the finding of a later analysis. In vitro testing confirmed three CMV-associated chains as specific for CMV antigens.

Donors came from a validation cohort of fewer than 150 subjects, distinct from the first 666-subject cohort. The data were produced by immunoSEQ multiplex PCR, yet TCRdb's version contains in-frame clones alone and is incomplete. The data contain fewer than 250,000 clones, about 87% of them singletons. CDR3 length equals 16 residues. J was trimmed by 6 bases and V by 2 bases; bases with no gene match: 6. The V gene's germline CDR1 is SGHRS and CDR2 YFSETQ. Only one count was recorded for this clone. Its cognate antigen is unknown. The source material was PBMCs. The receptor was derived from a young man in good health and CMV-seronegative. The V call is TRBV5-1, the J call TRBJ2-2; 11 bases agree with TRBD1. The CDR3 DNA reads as TGCGCCAGCAGCTTTACTCCGGGACAGGGGGCCGGGGAGCTGTTTTTT. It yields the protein CASSFTPGQGAGELFF.